Below, 13 T cell receptor beta chains from the same sample are listed, as sequenced in a study of T cell responses to AZD1222 COVID-19 vaccine. Profiled with immunoSEQ multiplex PCR; TCRdb holds only in-frame clones, not every one. The repertoire holds 150,000 or so clones, with 80% to 95% as singletons. This material consisted of peripheral blood, taken 28 days after the second AZD1222 dose. The receptors here all came from an adult who received the AZD1222 COVID-19 vaccine.

This clone was counted only a few times. The chain uses TRBV5-6 and TRBJ2-5; 8 positions match TRBD2. The CDR3 length is 16 residues. Germline lookup yields CDR1 SGHDT and CDR2 YYEEEE. J was trimmed by 5 bases and V by 3 bases; bases with no gene match: 12. For the CDR3, the DNA is TGTGCCAGCAGCTCCCTGGGTAGCGGGATGTTCGAGACCCAGTACTTC. It specifies CASSSLGSGMFETQYF.

V usage is TRBV2 and J usage is TRBJ1-2, with TRBD1 as a possible D gene (6 bases). Germline lookup yields CDR1 SNHLY and CDR2 FYNNEI. V was trimmed by 6 bases and J by 4 bases, leaving 15 bases between them. The CDR3 is made up of 14 amino acids. The CDR3 sequence: CASRTTTGTYGYTF. The CDR3 nucleotides are TGTGCCAGCAGGACCACTACAGGGACCTATGGCTACACCTTC.

The chain is built from TRBV4-3 and TRBJ2-2; no clear D gene. This CDR3 has 14 amino acids. The germline V and J ends were trimmed by 3 bases and 4 bases, with 9 bases remaining between them. CDR1 and CDR2 (germline): LGHNA, YSLEER. CDR3 protein: CASSQGYTTGELFF. The CDR3 bases are TGCGCCAGCAGCCAGGGTTACACCACCGGGGAGCTGTTTTTT.

The genes are TRBV29-1 and TRBJ2-5; 9 bases agree with TRBD2. The CDR3 runs 13 residues. V shed 3 bases, J shed 5 bases, and the junction held 4 bases outside the gene matches. Germline CDR1 SQVTM, CDR2 ANQGSEA. CDR3 sequence: CSVDSGSGETQYF. CDR3 DNA sequence: TGCAGCGTTGATAGCGGGAGTGGTGAGACCCAGTACTTC.

A few counts support this clone. The chain uses TRBV11-1 and TRBJ1-1, with 7 nucleotides matching TRBD1. V gave up 3 bases and J gave up 2 bases; unmatched junction bases: 6. The CDR3 runs 15 residues. CDR1 and CDR2 from the germline V gene are SGHAT and FQDESV (reference sequence). The CDR3 bases are TGTGCCAGCAGCTTGTTCAGGGGGGAAAACACTGAAGCTTTCTTT. As protein: CASSLFRGENTEAFF.

V gene TRBV5-1 combines with J gene TRBJ1-1; D is uncertain. The CDR3 spans 11 residues. From germline, CDR1 is SGHRS and CDR2 YFSETQ. Trimming shortened V by 4 bases and J by 1 base, and 2 bases separated the two germline ends. The CDR3 loop reads CASSENTEAFF. CDR3 sequence (DNA): TGCGCCAGCAGCGAGAACACTGAAGCTTTCTTT.

This chain links TRBV19 with TRBJ1-2, with D hard to call. This CDR3 contains 15 residues. Germline CDR1 LNHDA, CDR2 SQIVND (reference sequence). Trimming stripped 4 bases from V and 1 base from J, with 13 bases between. In DNA, the CDR3 is TGTGCCAGTAGTACACGCTCGACGGTTAACTATGGCTACACCTTC. Protein product: CASSTRSTVNYGYTF.

This clone was counted a few times. The chain links TRBV6-5 to TRBJ1-2; 8 bases align to TRBD1. The CDR3 extends over 14 amino acids. The germline CDR1 and CDR2 sequences are MNHEY and SVGAGI. Germline trimming cut 6 bases from V and 3 bases from J; bases unmatched to any gene: 6. Here the CDR3 DNA reads TGTGCCAGCAGACCGACAGGGGCCCACTATGGCTACACCTTC. Translation gives CASRPTGAHYGYTF.

This chain links TRBV2 with TRBJ2-2, with unresolved D. The CDR3 covers 11 residues. The germline V and J ends were trimmed by 4 bases and 5 bases, with 2 bases remaining between them. Per germline, CDR1 SNHLY and CDR2 FYNNEI. The CDR3, as DNA: TGTGCCAGCAGTGTAACCGGGGAGCTGTTTTTT. Protein: CASSVTGELFF.

The chain joins TRBV28 to TRBJ2-7; D ambiguous. V was shortened by 4 bases and J by 3 bases, with 19 bases between the two germline ends. The CDR3 is 16 amino acids. The germline V gene has CDR1 MDHEN and CDR2 SYDVKM. CDR3 protein: CASSSPRAPSLYEQYF. CDR3 coding DNA: TGTGCCAGCAGTTCCCCCCGGGCCCCCAGCCTCTACGAGCAGTACTTC.

The V gene is TRBV5-6, the J gene TRBJ1-2, with D uncertain. The germline V and J ends were trimmed by 3 bases and 5 bases, with 17 bases remaining between them. CDR3 length: 15 amino acids. The germline V gene has CDR1 SGHDT and CDR2 YYEEEE. The CDR3 DNA sequence: TGTGCCAGCAGCTACGGACCAAAAGCCCCTTATGGCTACACCTTC. Its protein product is CASSYGPKAPYGYTF.

The V and J genes are TRBV4-1 and TRBJ2-7; TRBD2 matches at 12 bases. The J segment lost 2 bases and the V segment lost 1 base, leaving 0 bases of the junction unmatched. Germline loops: CDR1 MGHRA, CDR2 YSYEKL. The CDR3 runs to 15 residues. The CDR3 sequence is CASSQGTSGTYEQYF. The CDR3 DNA reads TGCGCCAGCAGCCAAGGGACTAGCGGGACCTACGAGCAGTACTTC.

This clone was seen a few times. The CDR3 DNA is TGCGCCAGCAGATTTGGACGGCCAAATTCGGAAAAACTGTTTTTT. Translating gives CASRFGRPNSEKLFF. The V call is TRBV5-1, the J call TRBJ1-4; no reliable D call. Trimming took off 5 bases at V and 8 bases at J, with 19 bases between the two ends. This CDR3 region has 15 residues. The V gene's germline CDR1 is SGHRS and CDR2 YFSETQ.